The clone carrying this T cell receptor beta chain was seen a single time. These data are taken from a study of cytomegalovirus exposure and HLA in healthy donors. CDR1 is SEHNR, CDR2 FQNEAQ, per germline (reference sequence). The CDR3 is 15 residues long. The junction had 2 bases not matched to a gene; V was cut back by 5 bases and J by 5 bases. Vbeta (60) and Jbeta (13) primers were used in the PCR. The assay was immunoSEQ multiplex PCR, and TCRdb's table has in-frame clones only and misses some. Among some 130,000 clones listed, approximately 87% were seen once. This chain connects TRBV7-9 to TRBJ2-2, with 13 bases that match TRBD2. The sequence derives from a man aged 35 to 55 in good health and CMV-seronegative. Sequenced: PBMCs. The CDR3 is CASSPGLAGTGELFF. CDR3 in DNA: TGTGCCAGCAGCCCGGGACTAGCGGGGACCGGGGAGCTGTTTTTT. The complete variable domain, with remaining parts taken from reference TRBV7-9 and TRBJ2-2, reads DTGVSQNPRHKITKRGQNVTFRCDPISEHNRLYWYRQTLGQGPEFLTYFQNEAQLEKSRLLSDRFSAERPKGSFSTLEIQRTEQGDSAMYLCASSPGLAGTGELFFGEGSRLTVL.